Here is one T cell receptor beta chain with its context. This clone's antigen is unknown. The sample is drawn from a study of cytomegalovirus exposure and HLA in healthy donors (dated by TCRdb to about 2017). Regarding the complete study: An earlier analysis of 587 of the donors reported 276 Gb of sequence data and roughly 120 million unique TCR beta sequences obtained from 150 million to 200 million T cells. Across about 370 genotyped donors of the cohort, an average of roughly 200,000 unique TCR beta nucleotide sequences per donor were sequenced, and around 19% of those sequences were non-productive. Donor age, sex, ethnicity and CMV serostatus were compiled alongside the repertoire data. The study used immunosequencing to profile the T cell repertoires of hundreds of subjects and linked those repertoires to cytomegalovirus serostatus. The study combined high-throughput TCR immunosequencing, statistical association of individual TCRs with disease status, and machine learning to predict cytomegalovirus infection status. Every discovery cohort repertoire had been produced on one sequencing platform. To decide whether each TCR beta V gene segment behaved as functional or pseudogenic, an earlier analysis of approximately 590 of the donors relied on high-throughput TCR beta sequencing. A later analysis re-analyzed previously published TCR beta repertoires from about 600 donors and added high-resolution HLA genotyping to study TCR occurrence patterns. Typing coverage differed by locus: A, B, C, DRB1 and DQB1 were typed in about 629-640 donors, DQA1 in about 550, DPA1 in 600 to 610, and DPB1 in just under 490. In a later genetic analysis, genome-wide SNP genotypes for about three fifths of the 666 donors were used, and that subset was treated as a discovery cohort. An early release that covered about 600 HLA-typed donors contained 300 to 350 gigabases of sequencing data and tens of millions of unique TCR sequences. Both class I and class II loci were covered by HLA typing, at four-digit resolution. Roughly 5 DR-DQ haplotypes were treated as single units for association and clustering because of strong linkage in the cohort. The later analysis used no new phenotypic data to find candidate immune exposures, relying instead on TCR beta sequences and their occurrence across donors. Of the 300 to 500 genotyped donors, less than 85% were placed in the genetic ancestry cluster associated with self-reported Caucasian donors. A separate validation cohort of about 110 different subjects was used in addition to the approximately 700-subject first cohort. The study aimed to test whether signatures of past pathogen exposure could be identified by cataloging public T cell receptors. Here is what the overall study found, with its caveats: According to the authors, the approach could potentially be generalized to other disease states and immunological phenotypes. Only TCR beta chains were sequenced in this cohort, and the absence of alpha or paired-chain data limited detectable features. In a later analysis, several top co-occurrence clusters were reported to appear linked to parvovirus B19, influenza, CMV and Epstein-Barr virus. A later genetic analysis reported fewer N-insertions in productive TCRs among donors in an Asian-associated ancestry cluster than the roughly 650-donor mean. Some IMGT-functional V segments, including TRBV6-2 and TRBV6-3, could not be distinguished by the 87-base-pair reads and were therefore excluded. Because counts were too low, fewer than 20 rarely observed V segments, including chromosome 9 orphons, were excluded from the earlier analysis of roughly 580 of the donors. A later analysis found that HLA-associated TCR beta chains were more clonally expanded and had lower generation probabilities than equally common non-associated chains. In a later analysis, 16,951 TCR beta sequences were associated with specific HLA alleles at a false discovery rate of 0.05. In an earlier analysis of fewer than 750 of the donors, most TCR beta V segments were observed in productive rearrangements about 87% or about 30% of the time, broadly matching IMGT annotations. Immune exposure information for the cohort was limited to CMV serostatus. Most TCR sequences were observed very rarely across donors, whereas some public TCRs were present in many individuals. Strong co-occurrence of HLA alleles, especially DR and DQ, made assigning TCR associations to individual alleles difficult. The study gave a list of roughly 150 TCR beta chains associated with cytomegalovirus. HLA typing was unavailable for some donors at each locus, so association tests used only the typed subset. Cytomegalovirus status was reported to be diagnosed by the classifier with high specificity and sensitivity in both the original and validation cohorts. Presence/absence analyses assumed roughly uniform sequencing depth across donors, an assumption that may not hold. The sequencing pipeline was judged likely to have produced a cluster of highly shared sequence variants as a technical artifact. In vitro tests confirmed that three of the cytomegalovirus-associated TCR beta chains recognize cytomegalovirus antigens. In a later genetic analysis, a missense DCLRE1C variant was associated with V-gene and J-gene trimming of TCR beta chains, and the association was replicated in an independent cohort. Correlated functional status among segregating V segments might reflect linkage disequilibrium, but an unknown experimental factor could not be ruled out. Most CMV-associated TCR beta chains appeared to be HLA-restricted in a later analysis, and the HLA associations seemed to be driven largely by CMV exposure. A further reported finding was that TCR beta sequences accurately predicted the HLA-A and HLA-B alleles for most subjects in the first cohort. In a later analysis, TCR association rates were found to vary across HLA loci, with the most associated TCRs seen for DRB1 alleles and the fewest for HLA-C alleles.

Libraries were built with the immunoSEQ multiplex PCR assay. A mixture of 60 forward primers for TCR Vbeta segments and 13 reverse primers for TCR Jbeta segments was used in the multiplex PCR. The CDR3 region of rearranged TCR beta genes was amplified from genomic DNA by a multiplex PCR assay. The amplified TCR beta libraries were sequenced on the Illumina HiSeq System as 87-base-pair reads. Processing in the source paper ran as follows. In a later analysis, about 80 million unique TCR beta chains were counted across the roughly 670 repertoires, and roughly 11 million of these chains were shared by at least two donors. Raw reads were error-corrected and collapsed into unique sequences with a nearest-neighbor algorithm that merged closely related sequences to remove PCR and sequencing errors. V, D and J gene segments were assigned by aligning CDR3 sequences to IMGT reference sequences. For a sequence to be retained, at least a six-nucleotide match to both a V gene segment and a J gene segment was required. Rearrangements were called productive when the CDR3 lacked stop codons and stayed in frame with V and J; all others were non-productive. Following IMGT convention, CDR3 was defined as the stretch from the second conserved V-encoded cysteine up to the conserved J-encoded phenylalanine. The earlier analysis of some 540 of the donors excluded any sequence lacking an unambiguous match to a single V gene segment. In an earlier analysis of roughly 600 of the donors, a V segment was called functional when productive rearrangements were above 56.7%, and segregating when the standard deviation between donors exceeded 5%. To diagnose cytomegalovirus status from the catalog of TCR beta chain sequences, a statistical classification framework was built. In a later analysis, V and J genes were assigned by comparing TCR nucleotide sequences against IMGT/GENE-DB human TR gene sequences. A later analysis assigned CDR3 sequences and most-parsimonious VDJ recombination scenarios with the TCRdist pipeline. In a later analysis, each TCR beta chain was defined by its CDR3 amino acid sequence together with its V-gene family, and reads lacking a unique V-gene family were excluded. To address suspected cross-contamination and a sequencing artifact, a later analysis removed 592 highly shared, low-generation-probability nucleotide sequences. In a later analysis, a clonal expansion index was calculated for each public chain from normalized within-repertoire ranks of inferred template counts. In a later analysis, generation probabilities were computed with a VDJ recombination model fitted to out-of-frame rearrangements, and the resulting probabilities were checked against IGoR. A later analysis scored TCR-TCR, TCR-HLA and TCR-CMV co-occurrence with hypergeometric tests, applying a repertoire-size bias correction to TCR pairs. A later analysis estimated false discovery rates by permuting HLA or CMV assignments 20 times. In a later analysis, co-occurring TCRs were grouped with DBSCAN, and TCRdist sequence similarity was added when clustering was performed within HLA-allele-positive subsets. Repertoires with fewer than 30,000 or more than 120,000 public chains, plus five repertoires with anomalous nucleotide sharing, were excluded from co-occurrence clustering. Here the immuneACCESS table is served through TCRdb, limited to in-frame sequences with V and J called. Missing clones are a known gap in these copies; in checked studies unresolved V genes cover under half, and the rest lacks a known reason. The V and J calls and the clone size are those of that table, but D and trimming were determined from the DNA. The sample's clone listing holds approximately 71,000 clones. The ten top clones hold approximately 3.8% of the sample.

The cohort consisted of hundreds of healthy bone marrow donors. At the time of sampling, every cohort member was nominally healthy, though immune exposures that went unrecorded were likely present. The donor tested CMV seropositive and was one of the 289 seropositive cohort members. Each donor provided a peripheral blood sample, and peripheral blood mononuclear cells were used for TCR beta sequencing. Genomic DNA was extracted from the blood cell samples with the Qiagen DNeasy Blood Extraction Kit. V is cut by 5 bases and J by 3 bases, and the space between the germline ends is 13 bases. From its cysteine to its phenylalanine, the CDR3 spans 14 amino acids. Only the CDR3 region is kept as DNA, spanning 42 bases read in frame from base 1. CDR1 MDHEN and CDR2 SYDVKM are derived from the germline V gene.

The chain is made from TRBV28 and TRBJ1-2; the best D guess is TRBD1, with 6 bases matching. Material: PBMCs. The receptor's source is a female donor in good health and CMV-seropositive. The sequenced DNA: TGTGCCAGCAGTCGGGGGGGCGATGACTATGGCTACACCTTC. This encodes CASSRGGDDYGYTF.